A selection of T cell receptor beta chains follows, all from one sample in a study of blood T cell repertoires in COVID-19. Method: immunoSEQ multiplex PCR; TCRdb's copy keeps in-frame clones and lacks some. The sample holds 200,000 to 250,000 clones, 87% seen once. Material for sequencing was PBMCs or T cells enriched from blood (not recorded which). The receptors were sampled from a man aged 25-40 years who had recovered from COVID-19. Each CDR3 is given with its conserved first and last residue. Each record gives: CDR3 DNA, CDR3 protein, V gene, J gene, clone size, D gene, CDR3 length. A D gene is named only where the DNA matches it firmly. Some rows mark clone size as missing; the rest say once, few, many or name a class of expanded clone.

TGCGCCAGCACCCTCGGGTTCGAGGGCTCCTACGAGCAGTACTTC,CASTLGFEGSYEQYF,TRBV5-1,TRBJ2-7,NA,NA,15
TGTGCCAGCAGTTTATCATATTCACCCCTCCACTTT,CASSLSYSPLHF,TRBV28,TRBJ1-6,NA,NA,12
TGTGCCAGCAGCGTAGTGTCTAGCTGGCCAGATACGCAGTATTTT,CASSVVSSWPDTQYF,TRBV9,TRBJ2-3,NA,NA,15
TGTGCCAGCAGCTTGGTGGGGGGATTAGAATCACCCCTCCACTTT,CASSLVGGLESPLHF,TRBV5-6,TRBJ1-6,NA,NA,15
TGTGCCAGCAGTTACTCTGGGGGCATAGAAAACACCATATATTTT,CASSYSGGIENTIYF,TRBV6-5,TRBJ1-3,NA,NA,15
TGTGCCAGCAGCCCTTTTACTAGCGGGAGTCCCCATGAGCAGTTCTTC,CASSPFTSGSPHEQFF,TRBV5-4,TRBJ2-1,NA,TRBD2,16
TGTGCCAGCAGCTTAGAGGCAGGAACCTCTGGAAACACCATATATTTT,CASSLEAGTSGNTIYF,TRBV7-2,TRBJ1-3,NA,NA,16
TGTGCCAGCAGCGCCGGGACTGAAGAGACCCAGTACTTC,CASSAGTEETQYF,TRBV9,TRBJ2-5,NA,NA,13
TGTGCCAGCAGCGGGGGGACAGGGACAAGCTACGAGCAGTACTTC,CASSGGTGTSYEQYF,TRBV5-8,TRBJ2-7,once,TRBD1,15
TGTGCTAGTGGTTTGGTACGTCGGTCGGGACAGGGAGGCGAGCAGTACTTC,CASGLVRRSGQGGEQYF,TRBV12-5,TRBJ2-7,NA,TRBD1,17
TGTGCCAGCAGCGGCCCGGGCCGGGGGAATGAAAAACTGTTTTTT,CASSGPGRGNEKLFF,TRBV9,TRBJ1-4,NA,NA,15
TGTGCCAGCAGTCAGGTCGACGAAAAACTGTTTTTT,CASSQVDEKLFF,TRBV28,TRBJ1-4,NA,NA,12
TGCGCCAGCAGTCCCGGGACTAGCGGGAGAGTCGTGGACACCGGGGAGCTGTTTTTT,CASSPGTSGRVVDTGELFF,TRBV10-2,TRBJ2-2,NA,TRBD2,19
TGTGCCAGCAGCTTGTCGGCTGGGCCAACAACTAATGAAAAACTGTTTTTT,CASSLSAGPTTNEKLFF,TRBV5-6,TRBJ1-4,NA,NA,17
TGTGCCACCAGCAGAGAGTGGGCCGGAGAGACCCAGTACTTC,CATSREWAGETQYF,TRBV15,TRBJ2-5,NA,NA,14
TGTGCCAGCAGCTTAGACAGGGGGTTTATGGGTGCAACTAATGAAAAACTGTTTTTT,CASSLDRGFMGATNEKLFF,TRBV7-9,TRBJ1-4,NA,TRBD1,19
TGTGCCAGCAGTTTTCTGAAAACAGGGTTTGGTAATTCACCCCTCCACTTT,CASSFLKTGFGNSPLHF,TRBV28,TRBJ1-6,NA,NA,17
TGTGCCAGCAGTGACAGTCCTCTGATCTATGGCTACACCTTC,CASSDSPLIYGYTF,TRBV2,TRBJ1-2,NA,NA,14
TGTGCCAGCAGAGTGACAGGAGGAACTGAAGCTTTCTTT,CASRVTGGTEAFF,TRBV2,TRBJ1-1,NA,NA,13
TGTGCCAGCAGTTTACGGAACACCGGGGAGCTGTTTTTT,CASSLRNTGELFF,TRBV12-3/TRBV12-4,TRBJ2-2,NA,NA,13
TGTGCCAGCTCCGGCGGTAGCTCTGGAAACACCATATATTTT,CASSGGSSGNTIYF,TRBV6-5,TRBJ1-3,NA,NA,14
TGTGCCAGCAGTTTAAACAGGGAATGGGGCTACACCTTC,CASSLNREWGYTF,TRBV27,TRBJ1-2,few,NA,13
TGTGCCAGCAGCTTAGGGGCAGGGCAGTACTTC,CASSLGAGQYF,TRBV7-9,TRBJ2-7,NA,NA,11
TGCGCCAGCAGCTTGCAGGGGCCGGGGTATGGCTACACCTTC,CASSLQGPGYGYTF,TRBV5-1,TRBJ1-2,NA,NA,14
TGTGCCAGCCATAGGGAACAGGGTATCTATGGCTACACCTTC,CASHREQGIYGYTF,TRBV3-1/TRBV3-2,TRBJ1-2,NA,NA,14
TGTGCCAGCAGTGAACGGGAGGGTCCTCAGCCCCAGCATTTT,CASSEREGPQPQHF,TRBV2,TRBJ1-5,NA,NA,14
TGTGCCAGCACCCCCCGGACTAGGAGCAATGAGCAGTTCTTC,CASTPRTRSNEQFF,TRBV28,TRBJ2-1,NA,TRBD2,14
TGTGCCACCGCTTCCAGAACAGTTGGCAATCAGCCCCAGCATTTT,CATASRTVGNQPQHF,TRBV24-1,TRBJ1-5,few,NA,15
TGTGCCAGCAGCTTAGAGCGGCCTAGGTTGGGACAGGACTCCTACGAGCAGTACTTC,CASSLERPRLGQDSYEQYF,TRBV11-2,TRBJ2-7,NA,TRBD1,19
TGTGCCAGCAGTGAAGCAGTCGGCAGGGGAACGGTTGGCTACACCTTC,CASSEAVGRGTVGYTF,TRBV6-1,TRBJ1-2,NA,NA,16
TGTGCCAGCTCCCCGGTCGGGGCTAATGAAAAACTGTTTTTT,CASSPVGANEKLFF,TRBV18,TRBJ1-4,NA,NA,14
TGTGCCATCAGTGAACAAACCTCTGGGGCCAACGTCCTGACTTTC,CAISEQTSGANVLTF,TRBV10-3,TRBJ2-6,once,NA,15
TGTGCCAGCAGCCGAAGTTTAGGGGGAACCAAAAACATTCAGTACTTC,CASSRSLGGTKNIQYF,TRBV5-4,TRBJ2-4,few,NA,16
TGCGCCAGCAGCTTGCTTTTTCGGGACAGGGCTTCGAGGAACACTGAAGCTTTCTTT,CASSLLFRDRASRNTEAFF,TRBV5-1,TRBJ1-1,NA,TRBD1,19